These 18 T cell receptor beta chains were sequenced from one sample in a study of blood T cell repertoires in COVID-19. Generated by immunoSEQ multiplex PCR, the TCRdb table keeps only in-frame clones and is missing some. The profile shows 110,000 or so clones, 60% to 85% of them singletons. Sequenced material: peripheral blood. These TCRs come from a woman in her thirties or forties with acute or convalescent COVID-19.

The rearrangement joins TRBV5-1 to TRBJ2-7; maybe TRBD1 (5 bases). There are 13 residues in the CDR3. Trimming shortened V by 3 bases and J by 6 bases, and 13 bases separated the two germline ends. Germline V gene data show CDR1 as SGHRS and CDR2 as YFSETQ. The CDR3 is CASSSEWGLEQYF. In nucleotides, the CDR3 is TGCGCCAGCAGCTCGGAGTGGGGCCTCGAGCAGTACTTC.

V and J are TRBV19 and TRBJ1-1, with 8 nucleotides matching TRBD1. The junction had 3 bases not matched to a gene; V was cut back by 5 bases and J by 4 bases. CDR1 and CDR2 from the germline V gene are LNHDA and SQIVND (reference sequence). The CDR3 runs 13 residues. CDR3 nucleotides: TGTGCCAGTAGTCCGACAGGGGTCACTGAAGCTTTCTTT. Amino acid sequence: CASSPTGVTEAFF.

The chain combines TRBV30 with TRBJ1-4, with D maybe TRBD1 (6 bases). The V end was cut by 1 base, the J end by 7 bases, with 13 bases between. Germline-derived CDR1 and CDR2 are GTSNPN and SVGIG (reference sequence). This CDR3 has 14 residues. CDR3 loop: CAWSAGVLGEKLFF. In nucleotides, the CDR3 is TGTGCCTGGAGTGCAGGGGTTTTAGGTGAAAAACTGTTTTTT.

This clone was seen a few times. This sequence joins TRBV5-4 and TRBJ2-7; 8 nucleotides agree with TRBD1. V shed 6 bases and J 3 bases; nucleotides not matched to a gene: 11. Germline-derived CDR1 and CDR2 are SGHNT and YYREEE (reference sequence). The CDR3 covers 15 residues. Written as DNA, the CDR3 is TGTGCCAGCATTATGGGGACAGGACATCGCTACGAGCAGTACTTC. This translates into CASIMGTGHRYEQYF.

The chain employs TRBV18 and TRBJ2-7; TRBD1 matches at 7 bases. Germline lookup yields CDR1 KGHSH and CDR2 LQKENI. Trimming cost V 10 bases and J 0 bases; bases outside gene matches: 15. CDR3 length: 16 residues. CDR3 residues: CAIAHTNRGTSYEQYF. The DNA for the CDR3 is TGTGCCATCGCTCATACTAACAGGGGTACCTCCTACGAGCAGTACTTC.

The V call is TRBV7-3, the J call TRBJ2-1; D might be TRBD1 (5 bases). The V and J ends lost 1 base and 7 bases respectively, with 11 bases between them. CDR3 length: 14 amino acids. Germline CDR1 and CDR2: SGHTA and FQGTGA. Written as DNA, the CDR3 is TGTGCCAGCAGCTTAATGGTAGGGGTGAATGAGCAGTTCTTC. It encodes CASSLMVGVNEQFF.

The V call is TRBV6-5, the J call TRBJ2-7, with D hard to call. CDR1 and CDR2 (germline): MNHEY, SVGAGI. The length of the CDR3 is 14 residues. Trimming left V 7 bases short and J 2 bases short, with 15 bases between. The CDR3 protein is CASIPAAPTYEQYF. The CDR3, as DNA: TGTGCCAGCATACCCGCGGCCCCGACCTACGAGCAGTACTTC.

V and J are TRBV19 and TRBJ1-5, with a weak D call TRBD1 (5 bases). Per the germline V gene, CDR1 is LNHDA and CDR2 is SQIVND (reference sequence). The CDR3 is made up of 14 amino acids. With 4 bases removed from V and 2 bases from J, the gap between germline ends came to 9 bases. CDR3 residues: CASSKQAGNQPQHF. CDR3 sequence (DNA): TGTGCCAGTAGTAAACAGGCGGGCAATCAGCCCCAGCATTTT.

This sequence joins TRBV5-6 and TRBJ2-4; D is perhaps TRBD1 (6 bases). Germline lookup yields CDR1 SGHDT and CDR2 YYEEEE. The CDR3 covers 16 residues. The V and J ends lost 0 bases and 0 bases respectively, with 10 bases between them. The DNA of the CDR3 is TGTGCCAGCAGCTTGGCAGGGGCCCTAGCCAAAAACATTCAGTACTTC. The encoded protein is CASSLAGALAKNIQYF.

This clone has ten or more counts. The rearrangement uses TRBV28 and TRBJ1-6, with 7 bases aligning to TRBD1. This CDR3 has 15 amino acids. J was trimmed by 0 bases and V by 6 bases; bases with no gene match: 2. Looked up from germline, CDR1 is MDHEN and CDR2 is SYDVKM. The CDR3: CASSYRGSYNSPLHF. The CDR3 coding sequence is TGTGCCAGCAGCTACAGGGGCTCCTATAATTCACCCCTCCACTTT.

This chain joins TRBV2 and TRBJ2-5, with D hard to call. CDR3 length: 12 amino acids. V was shortened by 2 bases and J by 5 bases, with 6 bases between the two germline ends. The V gene's germline CDR1 is SNHLY and CDR2 FYNNEI. CDR3 in amino acids: CASSEPRETQYF. As DNA, the CDR3 is TGTGCCAGCAGTGAACCCCGGGAGACCCAGTACTTC.

This clone has only a few counts. The chain has TRBV9 and TRBJ2-1; TRBD1 matches 8 bases. The germline gives CDR1 SGDLS, CDR2 YYNGEE. Trimming removed 0 bases from V and 7 bases from J; junction bases left unmatched: 9. The CDR3 covers 16 residues. The CDR3 nucleotides are TGTGCCAGCAGCGTAGAGCTCGGGACAGGAAAAAATGAGCAGTTCTTC. Its protein is CASSVELGTGKNEQFF.

The chain employs TRBV14 and TRBJ2-1; 15 bases fit TRBD2. V lost 3 bases, J lost 0 bases, and 6 bases stayed unmatched. The CDR3 totals 19 residues. Germline V gene data show CDR1 as SGHDN and CDR2 as FVKESK. CDR3 sequence (DNA): TGTGCCAGCAGCCACCTCGGGACTAGCGGGGGGAACTCCTACAATGAGCAGTTCTTC. As protein: CASSHLGTSGGNSYNEQFF.

The sample holds one count of this clone. The chain recombines TRBV19 with TRBJ1-2; TRBD1 might be the D (6 bases). V was trimmed by 0 bases and J by 8 bases, leaving 10 bases between them. Looked up from germline, CDR1 is LNHDA and CDR2 is SQIVND (reference sequence). This CDR3 is built from 13 residues. In DNA, the CDR3 is TGTGCCAGTAGTATAGACAGGGGCGAGGGCTACACCTTC. Its protein is CASSIDRGEGYTF.

The chain links TRBV5-8 to TRBJ2-2, with 7 nucleotides matching TRBD1. Trimming cost V 0 bases and J 3 bases; bases outside gene matches: 5. Germline lookup yields CDR1 SGHTS and CDR2 YDEGEE. The CDR3 contains 16 residues. In DNA form, the CDR3 reads TGTGCCAGCAGCTTGGGACAGGGCTGGGACACCGGGGAGCTGTTTTTT. It specifies CASSLGQGWDTGELFF.

This clone has a count of ten or more. V gene TRBV2 combines with J gene TRBJ1-6, with 9 bases fitting TRBD1. CDR1 is SNHLY, CDR2 FYNNEI, per germline. J lost 6 bases, V lost 6 bases, and 3 bases had no gene match. CDR3 length equals 14 residues. The CDR3 spells CASRGTGSNSPLHF. In nucleotides, the CDR3 is TGTGCCAGCAGAGGGACAGGGAGTAATTCACCCCTCCACTTT.

As DNA, the CDR3 is TGCGCCAGCAGCTTGGACCGAACAGGGGGTGTAGACGAGCAGTACTTC. This gives the protein CASSLDRTGGVDEQYF. This chain links TRBV5-1 with TRBJ2-7; 8 bases match TRBD1. The CDR3 runs 16 residues. The ends lost 0 bases at V and 5 bases at J; junction bases unmatched: 10. Germline assignment: CDR1 SGHRS and CDR2 YFSETQ.

As DNA, the CDR3 is TGCGCCAGCAGCTCTCCGACTAGCGGGGGCACAGATACGCAGTATTTT. Its protein product is CASSSPTSGGTDTQYF. V usage is TRBV4-3 and J usage is TRBJ2-3, with 11 bases identical to TRBD2. CDR3 length: 16 residues. The V gene's germline CDR1 is LGHNA and CDR2 YSLEER. V gave up 5 bases and J gave up 1 base; unmatched junction bases: 5.